This T cell receptor beta chain comes out of a study of cytomegalovirus exposure and HLA in healthy donors (dated by TCRdb to the late 2010s). Context from the whole study: According to an earlier analysis of 550 to 750 of the donors, some 180 million T cells yielded 120 million or so unique TCR beta sequences and approximately 300 Gb of sequence data. Roughly 300 gigabases of sequencing data and 91 million or so unique TCR sequences made up an early release that covered several hundred HLA-typed donors. Among the roughly 370 genotyped donors, more than 70% belonged to the genetic ancestry cluster associated with self-reported Caucasian donors. The study aimed to test whether cataloging public T cell receptors could reveal signatures of past pathogen exposure. The study used immunosequencing to profile the T cell repertoires of approximately 640 subjects and linked those repertoires to cytomegalovirus serostatus. A separate validation cohort of 90 to 150 different subjects was used in addition to the roughly 670-subject first cohort. The study combined high-throughput TCR immunosequencing, statistical association of individual TCRs with disease status, and machine learning to predict cytomegalovirus infection status. In a later analysis, previously published TCR beta repertoires from several hundred donors were re-analyzed and high-resolution HLA genotyping was added so that TCR occurrence patterns could be studied. Rather than using new phenotypic data, the later analysis identified candidate immune exposures from TCR beta sequences and from how often those sequences occurred across donors. An earlier analysis of several hundred of the donors applied high-throughput TCR beta sequencing to assess whether each TCR beta V gene segment acted as functional or pseudogenic. Donor age, sex, ethnicity and CMV serostatus were compiled alongside the repertoire data. A later genetic analysis took genome-wide SNP genotypes for about 55% of the roughly 670 donors and used that subset as a discovery cohort. All discovery cohort repertoires had been generated using a single sequencing platform. HLA typing included class I and class II loci at four-digit resolution. Typing coverage differed by locus: A, B, C, DRB1 and DQB1 were typed in about 629-640 donors, DQA1 in roughly 500, DPA1 in 600 to 610, and DPB1 in around 440. Roughly five DR-DQ haplotypes were handled as single units for association and clustering because linkage in the cohort was strong. Among approximately 370 genotyped donors of the cohort, an average of around 250,000 unique TCR beta nucleotide sequences was sequenced per donor, of which 15% to 20% were non-productive.

Trimmed from V: 0 bases; trimmed from J: 5 bases; junction bases lacking a gene match: 9. The cysteine opens and the phenylalanine closes a CDR3 of 18 amino acids. Only the CDR3 DNA is retained, 54 bases long and in frame from the first base. Looking up the germline V gene yields CDR1 LGHNA and CDR2 YSLEER. The library was obtained by the immunoSEQ multiplex PCR assay. The multiplex PCR relied on a mix of 60 forward primers for TCR Vbeta segments and 13 reverse primers for TCR Jbeta segments. The CDR3 region of rearranged TCR beta genes was amplified from genomic DNA by a multiplex PCR assay. The Illumina HiSeq System was used to sequence the amplified TCR beta libraries as 87-base-pair reads. Per the source publication's procedure: A later analysis tallied around 80 million unique TCR beta chains across the 666 repertoires, and around 9.9 million of those chains were shared by two or more donors. A nearest-neighbor algorithm error-corrected the raw reads and collapsed the reads into unique sequences, merging closely related sequences to remove PCR and sequencing errors. Alignment of CDR3 sequences to IMGT reference sequences was used to assign V, D and J gene segments. For a sequence to be retained, a match of at least six nucleotides was required to both a V gene segment and a J gene segment. A rearrangement counted as productive if the CDR3 had no stop codons and remained in frame with V and J, and every other rearrangement counted as non-productive. CDR3 was defined according to IMGT convention as the region running from the second conserved V-encoded cysteine to the conserved J-encoded phenylalanine. Sequences without an unambiguous match to a single V gene segment were excluded from the earlier analysis of 450 to 750 of the donors. In an earlier analysis of several hundred of the donors, V segments were called functional above 56.7% productive rearrangements and were called segregating when the between-donor standard deviation exceeded 5%. A statistical classification framework was built to diagnose cytomegalovirus status from the catalog of TCR beta chain sequences. In a later analysis, V and J genes were assigned by comparing TCR nucleotide sequences against IMGT/GENE-DB human TR gene sequences. In a later analysis, CDR3 sequences and most-parsimonious VDJ recombination scenarios were assigned using the TCRdist pipeline. In a later analysis, each TCR beta chain was defined by its CDR3 amino acid sequence together with its V-gene family, and reads lacking a unique V-gene family were excluded. As a way to deal with suspected cross-contamination and a sequencing artifact, a later analysis dropped 592 nucleotide sequences that were highly shared and had low generation probability. In a later analysis, a clonal expansion index for each public chain was calculated from normalized within-repertoire ranks of inferred template counts. In a later analysis, generation probabilities were computed using a VDJ recombination model fitted to out-of-frame rearrangements, and the results were checked against IGoR. A later analysis scored TCR-TCR, TCR-HLA and TCR-CMV co-occurrence with hypergeometric tests, applying a repertoire-size bias correction to TCR pairs. A later analysis estimated false discovery rates by permuting HLA or CMV assignments 20 times. A later analysis grouped co-occurring TCRs with DBSCAN, adding TCRdist sequence similarity when clustering within HLA-allele-positive subsets. Repertoires with fewer than 30,000 or more than 120,000 public chains were left out of co-occurrence clustering, as were about 5 repertoires with anomalous nucleotide sharing. As stored in TCRdb, this immuneACCESS dataset retains in-frame rearrangements with V and J assigned. A fraction of the clones does not appear; measured against another copy, unresolved V genes explain less than half of the discrepancy, and the remainder lacks a known reason. That table gives V, J and clone size, and the DNA gave D and trimming. Here the sample has about 130,000 clones; 74% occur a single time. The biggest ten clones account for approximately 7.2% of the sample.

Overall results and qualifications from the work: A later analysis reported that several top co-occurrence clusters appeared linked to parvovirus B19, influenza, CMV and Epstein-Barr virus. Some IMGT-functional V segments, including TRBV6-2 and TRBV6-3, could not be distinguished by the 87-base-pair reads and were therefore excluded. In vitro tests confirmed that a few of the cytomegalovirus-associated TCR beta chains recognize cytomegalovirus antigens. A further reported finding was that TCR beta sequences accurately predicted the HLA-A and HLA-B alleles for most subjects in the first cohort. In a later analysis, HLA-associated TCR beta chains were found to be more clonally expanded and to have lower generation probabilities than equally common non-associated chains. The presence/absence analyses assumed that sequencing depth was roughly uniform across donors, and that assumption may not be true. A cluster of highly shared sequence variants was judged likely to be a technical artifact of the sequencing pipeline. Only TCR beta chains were sequenced in this cohort, and the absence of alpha or paired-chain data limited detectable features. The study listed over 150 TCR beta chains as associated with cytomegalovirus. A later genetic analysis reported fewer N-insertions in productive TCRs among donors in an Asian-associated ancestry cluster than the roughly 670-donor mean. In a later analysis, most CMV-associated TCR beta chains were found to appear HLA-restricted, with HLA associations seemingly driven largely by CMV exposure. While some public TCRs were present in many individuals, most TCR sequences turned up only very rarely across donors. An association between a missense DCLRE1C variant and V-gene and J-gene trimming of TCR beta chains was found in a later genetic analysis and replicated in an independent cohort. In a later analysis, over 15,000 TCR beta sequences were associated with specific HLA alleles at a false discovery rate of 0.05. In a later analysis, the rate of TCR association differed among HLA loci, with DRB1 alleles having the most associated TCRs and HLA-C alleles having the fewest. In an earlier analysis of more than 450 of the donors, most TCR beta V segments were observed in productive rearrangements about 90% or about 30% of the time, broadly matching IMGT annotations. Linkage disequilibrium might explain the correlated functional status among segregating V segments, but an unknown experimental factor could not be excluded. CMV serostatus was the only immune exposure information available for the cohort. Because counts were too low, some 16 rarely observed V segments, including chromosome 9 orphons, were excluded from the earlier analysis of fewer than 650 of the donors. The classifier was reported to diagnose cytomegalovirus status with high specificity and sensitivity in both the original and validation cohorts. When HLA alleles, especially DR and DQ, strongly co-occurred, attributing TCR associations to individual alleles was difficult. Because some donors lacked HLA typing at each locus, the association tests relied only on the typed subset. The authors suggested that the approach could potentially be generalized to other disease states and immunological phenotypes.

As concerns this clone: It has no known antigen specificity. No much larger clone is present one base from it, and per-base qualities are unavailable.

The cohort comprised some 680 healthy bone marrow donors. All cohort members were sampled while nominally healthy, although unrecorded immune exposures were likely present. The donor was CMV seronegative and was included in the group of several hundred seronegative cohort members. A peripheral blood sample was provided by each donor, and peripheral blood mononuclear cells were used for TCR beta sequencing. Genomic DNA extraction from the blood cell samples was performed with the Qiagen DNeasy Blood Extraction Kit. Material: PBMCs. This sequence was found in a male donor in good health and CMV-seronegative. The V gene is TRBV4-3 and the J gene is TRBJ2-2; TRBD2 aligns with 10 central bases. The CDR3 region: CASSQDALAGEGTGELFF. In nucleotide form, the sequence is TGCGCCAGCAGCCAAGATGCTCTAGCGGGAGAAGGAACCGGGGAGCTGTTTTTT.